This TCR beta chain originates from a study of beta chain features in type 1 diabetes. Sorting of CD4+ naive, central memory, regulatory and stem cell-like memory cells was performed via CD45RO/CCR7/CD25/CD127/CD95/CD27. cDNA synthesis used the whole RNA isolate, giving expressed TCRB sequences. Using immunoSEQ multiplex PCR, the repertoire was profiled, and TCRdb retains in-frame clones only, with some absent. The sample carries around 180,000 clones, 7.5% to 8.5% recorded once. General observations from the study: Cells with high TCR expression could be over-represented by cDNA sequencing. VDJ junctions sequenced from type 1 diabetes patients showed fewer insertions and more deletions. Shortening of TCRB CDR3s, moderate but significant, appeared in all four CD4+ subsets of Type 1 diabetes patients.

J gave up 4 bases and V 2 bases, and 9 bases lay outside the gene matches. Germline assignment: CDR1 SGHRS and CDR2 YFSETQ. This CDR3 has 16 residues. As for this clone: Its specificity is unknown.

Sequencing was performed on central memory CD4+ T cells from blood. The receptor was derived from a man younger than 35 with type 1 diabetes. This rearrangement joins TRBV5-1 to TRBJ2-7, with TRBD2 matching 10 bases. DNA for the CDR3: TGCGCCAGCAGCTTCAACGCCCAGCGGGAGGGTTACGAGCAGTACTTC. Translated: CASSFNAQREGYEQYF.